This section outlines one TCR beta chain sequence together with its context. The antigen remains unidentified. The germline V and J ends were trimmed by 3 bases and 4 bases, with 13 bases remaining between them. Germline CDR1 is SQVTM and CDR2 is ANQGSEA. CDR3 length: 14 amino acids. The data derive from a study of graft-versus-host responses after intestinal transplantation. Turning to the study itself: Recipients underwent multivisceral, liver-intestinal, or isolated intestinal transplants. All recipients were given anti-thymocyte globulin induction, and tacrolimus and steroids were then administered for approximately 3 years.

Here immunoSEQ multiplex PCR was the method, and the copy in TCRdb shows in-frame clones only, minus some. This table has about 40,000 clones, about 92% appearing once. General study findings and limits: Elevated graft-versus-host to host-versus-graft clonal ratios in allografts were recorded for patients with graft-donor T cell macrochimerism.

This receptor was identified in a human patient who received an intestinal transplant, so some T cells may come from the graft donor. This chain joins TRBV29-1 and TRBJ1-3; D not certain. The input for sequencing was PBMCs, taken 700 to 850 days after intestinal transplantation. The CDR3 reads CSVDPYPGGNTIYF. The CDR3 coding sequence is TGCAGCGTTGACCCTTACCCCGGGGGAAACACCATATATTTT.